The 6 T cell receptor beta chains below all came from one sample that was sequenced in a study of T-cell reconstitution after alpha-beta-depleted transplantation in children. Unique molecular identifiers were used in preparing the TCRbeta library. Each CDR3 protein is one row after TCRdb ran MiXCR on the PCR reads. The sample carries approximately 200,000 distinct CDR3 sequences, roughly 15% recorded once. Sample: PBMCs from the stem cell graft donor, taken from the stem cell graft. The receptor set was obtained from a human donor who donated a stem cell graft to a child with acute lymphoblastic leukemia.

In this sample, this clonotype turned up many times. CDR3 residues: CASSPREGLYF. The CDR3 nucleotides are TGTGCCAGCTCACCCAGGGAGGGCCTGTACTTC. The rearrangement links TRBV18 to TRBJ2-7; 7 bases are shared with TRBD2. The CDR3 covers 11 residues. Germline V CDR1 and CDR2: KGHSH, LQKENI. Unmatched junction bases numbered 5, after V lost 3 bases and J lost 12 bases.

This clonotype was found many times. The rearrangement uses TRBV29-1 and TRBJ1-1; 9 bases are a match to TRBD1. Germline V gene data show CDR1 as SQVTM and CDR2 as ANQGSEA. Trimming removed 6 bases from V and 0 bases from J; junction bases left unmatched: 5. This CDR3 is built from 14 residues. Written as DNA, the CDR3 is TGCAGCGTGTGGAACAGGGGGCTGAACACTGAAGCTTTCTTT. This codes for CSVWNRGLNTEAFF.

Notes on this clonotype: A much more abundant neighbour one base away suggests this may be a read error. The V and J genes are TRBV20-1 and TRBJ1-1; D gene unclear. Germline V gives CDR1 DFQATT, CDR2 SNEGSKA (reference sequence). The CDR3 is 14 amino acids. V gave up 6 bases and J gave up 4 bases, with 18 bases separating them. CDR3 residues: CSASPREDTTEAFF. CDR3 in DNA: TGCAGTGCCTCACCTAGAGAGGATACCACTGAAGCTTTCTTT.

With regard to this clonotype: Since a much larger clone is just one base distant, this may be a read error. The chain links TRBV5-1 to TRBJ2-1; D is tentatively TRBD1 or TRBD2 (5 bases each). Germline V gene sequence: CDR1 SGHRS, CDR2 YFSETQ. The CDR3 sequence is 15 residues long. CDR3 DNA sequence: TGCGCCAGCAGCTTGGCCGGGACGGGGTACAATGTGCAGTTCTTC. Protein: CASSLAGTGYNVQFF.

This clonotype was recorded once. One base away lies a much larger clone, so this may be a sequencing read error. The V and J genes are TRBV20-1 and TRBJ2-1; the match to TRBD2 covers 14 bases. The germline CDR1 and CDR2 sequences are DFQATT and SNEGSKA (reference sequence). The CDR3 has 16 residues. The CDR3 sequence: CSASTGLAGAYTEQFF. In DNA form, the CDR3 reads TGCAGTGCATCGACGGGACTAGCGGGGGCTTACACTGAGCAGTTCTTC.

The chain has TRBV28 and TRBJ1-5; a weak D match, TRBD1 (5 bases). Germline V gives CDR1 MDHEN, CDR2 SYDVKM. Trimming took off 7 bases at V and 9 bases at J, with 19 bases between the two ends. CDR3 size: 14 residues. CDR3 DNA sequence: TGTGCCAGCACCCAAGAGGCAGGGTGGATGCCCCAGCATTTT. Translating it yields CASTQEAGWMPQHF.